This TCR beta chain appears in the sequencing data of a study of T-cell memory formation after mild COVID-19. Study-wide background: For the most part, TCR clusters were specific to one donor.

This clonotype was found a few times. The antigen is unknown. Germline loops: CDR1 SEHNR, CDR2 FQNEAQ (reference sequence). The CDR3 is made up of 12 amino acids. With 5 bases removed from V and 4 bases from J, the gap between germline ends came to 8 bases. Whole-study results and caveats: For second-wave clones that peaked at day 37, SARS-CoV-2 specificity went unverified.

Amplification by 5'RACE using constant-segment primers produced TCR alpha and TCR beta cDNA libraries that carried sample barcodes and UMIs. One entry per CDR3 protein, called by TCRdb with MiXCR from the 5' RACE reads. The repertoire includes approximately 13,000 distinct CDR3 sequences, around 15% of them detected once, and roughly three fifths sits in the top ten. The rearrangement uses TRBV7-9 and TRBJ1-2; D is ambiguous. Sample: PBMCs or a T cell subset sorted from them (not recorded which). The receptor's source is a man aged 18 to 29 who had mild COVID-19 (a few samples of this study predate the infection). Cell type and time point are not known. In DNA, the CDR3 is TGTGCCAGCAGCGGGGAGGGCTATGGCTACACCTTC. Amino acid sequence: CASSGEGYGYTF.